The 2 T cell receptor beta chains presented below share a single source sample, sequenced in a study of blood T cell repertoires in COVID-19. This table comes from immunoSEQ multiplex PCR, and its TCRdb copy is limited to in-frame clones, with some not included. The repertoire holds 35,000 to 50,000 clones, about 80% seen once, with roughly 48% in the top ten. Material for sequencing was peripheral blood. Receptors originate from an elderly woman with acute or convalescent COVID-19.

The CDR3: CASSLSPGWNEQYF. The CDR3 DNA sequence: TGTGCCAGCAGCTTGTCCCCAGGGTGGAACGAGCAGTACTTC. V is TRBV5-6 and J is TRBJ2-7; D might be TRBD1 (5 bases). Looked up from germline, CDR1 is SGHDT and CDR2 is YYEEEE. The CDR3 totals 14 residues. Trimming left V 1 base short and J 5 bases short, with 13 bases between.

J is TRBJ2-3 and V is TRBV7-2; D remains unclear. Germline CDR1 is SGHTA and CDR2 is FQGNSA. The V end lost 5 bases, the J end lost 4 bases, and 13 bases lay between the germline ends. This CDR3 comprises 14 residues. The CDR3 nucleotides are TGTGCCAGCAGCCTAAACCCCCGATCAGATACGCAGTATTTT. Amino acids: CASSLNPRSDTQYF.